Included here is one T cell receptor beta chain sequence, with context. This sample was taken from a study of sequential checkpoint blockade in melanoma. Study-wide background: Patients were randomized 1:1 to nivolumab-then-ipilimumab or ipilimumab-then-nivolumab first-line. Twenty-two patients had matched tumor biopsies before treatment and at week 13 after nivolumab or ipilimumab alone.

The treatment is: randomized to nivolumab then ipilimumab (arm A) or the reverse (arm B). This CDR3 contains 15 residues. V lost 4 bases to trimming and J lost 5 bases, with 15 bases between them. The germline gives CDR1 LNHDA, CDR2 SQIVND (reference sequence). Sequencing was performed with immunoSEQ multiplex PCR; in TCRdb, only in-frame clones are kept and a portion is missing. The sample lists approximately 2,600 clones; 27% were seen once. The source is a human donor with melanoma. The chain joins TRBV19 to TRBJ2-1; possibly TRBD1 or TRBD2 for D (6 bases each). The specimen was tumor tissue (inferred from file names), collected from a patient given nivolumab and ipilimumab in sequence. CDR3 bases: TGTGCCAGTAGTAATTTAGGGGGGCTGAACAATGAGCAGTTCTTC. Translating gives CASSNLGGLNNEQFF.